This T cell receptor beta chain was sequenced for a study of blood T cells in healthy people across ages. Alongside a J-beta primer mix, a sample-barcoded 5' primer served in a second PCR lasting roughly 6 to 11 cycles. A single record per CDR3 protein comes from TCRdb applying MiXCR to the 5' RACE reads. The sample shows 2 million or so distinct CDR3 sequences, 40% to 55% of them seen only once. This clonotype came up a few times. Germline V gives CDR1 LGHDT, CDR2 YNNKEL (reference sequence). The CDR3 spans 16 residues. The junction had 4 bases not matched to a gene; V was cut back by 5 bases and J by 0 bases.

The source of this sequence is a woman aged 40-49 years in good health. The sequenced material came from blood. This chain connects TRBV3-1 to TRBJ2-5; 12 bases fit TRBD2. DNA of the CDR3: TGTGCCAGCAGCTTAGGACTAGCGGGACACCAAGAGACCCAGTACTTC. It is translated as CASSLGLAGHQETQYF.